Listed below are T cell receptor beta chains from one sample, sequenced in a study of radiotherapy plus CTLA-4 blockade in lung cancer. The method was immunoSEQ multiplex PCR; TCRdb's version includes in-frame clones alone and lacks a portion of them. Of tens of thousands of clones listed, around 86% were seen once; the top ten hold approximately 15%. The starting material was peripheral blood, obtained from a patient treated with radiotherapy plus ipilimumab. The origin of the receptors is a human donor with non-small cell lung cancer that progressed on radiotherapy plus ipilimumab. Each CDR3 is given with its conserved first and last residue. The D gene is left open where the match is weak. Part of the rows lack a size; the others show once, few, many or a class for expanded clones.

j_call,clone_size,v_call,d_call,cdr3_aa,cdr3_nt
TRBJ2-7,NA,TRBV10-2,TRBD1,CASSEGDRGPYEQYF,TGCGCCAGCAGTGAGGGGGACAGGGGCCCCTACGAGCAGTACTTC
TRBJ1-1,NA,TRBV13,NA,CASSSPDGGNTEAFF,TGTGCCAGCAGCAGTCCAGACGGGGGGAACACTGAAGCTTTCTTT
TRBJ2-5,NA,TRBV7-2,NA,CASSQPPQETQYF,TGTGCCAGCAGTCAACCCCCACAAGAGACCCAGTACTTC
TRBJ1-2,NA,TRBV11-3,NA,CASSLDSAGQNYGYTF,TGTGCCAGCAGCTTAGATTCAGCGGGCCAGAACTATGGCTACACCTTC
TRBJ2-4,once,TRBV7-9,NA,CASSSGQNIQYF,TGTGCCAGCAGCTCAGGCCAAAACATTCAGTACTTC
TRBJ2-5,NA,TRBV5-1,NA,CASSLGGEWAQETQYF,TGCGCCAGCAGCTTGGGTGGGGAATGGGCCCAAGAGACCCAGTACTTC
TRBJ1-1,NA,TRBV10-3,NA,CAISEYDTEAFF,TGTGCCATCAGTGAGTATGACACTGAAGCTTTCTTT
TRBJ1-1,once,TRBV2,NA,CASSGGNRNTEAFF,TGTGCCAGCAGTGGGGGCAACCGGAACACTGAAGCTTTCTTT
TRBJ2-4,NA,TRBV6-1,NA,CASSEPGTFGAKNIQYF,TGTGCCAGCAGTGAACCCGGGACTTTTGGAGCCAAAAACATTCAGTACTTC
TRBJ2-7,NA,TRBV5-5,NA,CASSLRRGLEGRGEQYF,TGTGCCAGCAGCTTGCGGCGAGGGTTGGAGGGTCGTGGGGAGCAGTACTTC
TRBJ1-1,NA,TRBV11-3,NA,CASSFWDNTEAFF,TGTGCCAGCAGCTTCTGGGACAACACTGAAGCTTTCTTT
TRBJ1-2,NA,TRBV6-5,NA,CASSYSMGPYGYTF,TGTGCCAGCAGTTACTCGATGGGGCCCTATGGCTACACCTTC
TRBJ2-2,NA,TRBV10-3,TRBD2,CATLAGDTGELFF,TGTGCCACCCTGGCGGGGGACACCGGGGAGCTGTTTTTT
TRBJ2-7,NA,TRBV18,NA,CASSPGASTHEQYF,TGTGCCAGCTCACCAGGGGCTAGCACCCACGAGCAGTACTTC
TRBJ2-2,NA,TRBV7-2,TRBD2,CASSSSGGNTGELFF,TGTGCCAGCAGCTCAAGCGGGGGGAACACCGGGGAGCTGTTTTTT
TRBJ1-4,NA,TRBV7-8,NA,CASSPEAVTAKNEKLFF,TGTGCCAGCAGCCCAGAAGCTGTGACAGCCAAAAATGAAAAACTGTTTTTT
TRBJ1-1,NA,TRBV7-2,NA,CASSPFRDEAFF,TGTGCCAGCAGCCCCTTCCGGGACGAAGCTTTCTTT
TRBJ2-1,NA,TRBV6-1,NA,CASSLGEEQFF,TGTGCCAGCAGCCTCGGGGAGGAGCAGTTCTTC
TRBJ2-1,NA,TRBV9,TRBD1,CASSAQVTGGMYEQFF,TGTGCCAGCAGCGCCCAGGTTACAGGGGGGATGTATGAGCAGTTCTTC
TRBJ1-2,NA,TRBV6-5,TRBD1,CASSAPGQTPYGYTF,TGTGCCAGCAGTGCCCCGGGACAGACTCCCTATGGCTACACCTTC
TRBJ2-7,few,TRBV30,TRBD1,CAWRVTGPSYEQYF,TGTGCCTGGAGGGTGACAGGGCCATCCTACGAGCAGTACTTC
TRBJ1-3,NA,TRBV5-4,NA,CASSLTVGNTIYF,TGTGCCAGCAGCTTGACAGTCGGAAACACCATATATTTT
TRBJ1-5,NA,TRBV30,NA,CAWNSKDSLGQPQHF,TGTGCCTGGAACTCGAAGGACAGTCTCGGTCAGCCCCAGCATTTT
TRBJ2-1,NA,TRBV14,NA,CASSPRTFYNEQFF,TGTGCCAGCAGCCCCCGGACTTTCTACAATGAGCAGTTCTTC
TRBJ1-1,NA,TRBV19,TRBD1,CASSRQGAEAFF,TGTGCCAGTAGTCGACAGGGCGCTGAAGCTTTCTTT
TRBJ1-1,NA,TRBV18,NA,CASSPPQGTAYTEAFF,TGTGCCAGCTCACCCCCCCAGGGGACGGCCTACACTGAAGCTTTCTTT
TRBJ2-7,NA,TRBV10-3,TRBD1,CAISSGTGEYEQYF,TGTGCCATCAGTTCCGGGACAGGGGAGTACGAGCAGTACTTC
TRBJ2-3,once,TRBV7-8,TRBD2,CASSRGVGADTQYF,TGTGCCAGCAGCCGGGGGGTAGGGGCAGATACGCAGTATTTT
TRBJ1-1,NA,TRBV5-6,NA,CASSLRSSTEAFF,TGTGCCAGCAGCTTGAGGAGTAGCACTGAAGCTTTCTTT
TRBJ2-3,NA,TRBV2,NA,CASSEHAGNFISSTDTQYF,TGTGCCAGCAGTGAACACGCAGGCAACTTTATCTCTAGCACAGATACGCAGTATTTT
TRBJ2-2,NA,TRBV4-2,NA,CASSQVLYRETGELFF,TGTGCCAGCAGCCAAGTTTTGTACAGGGAGACCGGGGAGCTGTTTTTT
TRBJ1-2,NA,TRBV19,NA,CASLSSHLYGYTF,TGTGCCAGTCTTTCTTCTCACCTATATGGCTACACCTTC
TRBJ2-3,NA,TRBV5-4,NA,CASSLGIPDTQYF,TGTGCCAGCAGTCTTGGGATTCCAGATACGCAGTATTTT
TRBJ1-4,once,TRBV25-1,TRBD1,CASSAQGRSKNEKLFF,TGTGCCAGCAGTGCACAGGGGCGAAGCAAAAATGAAAAACTGTTTTTT
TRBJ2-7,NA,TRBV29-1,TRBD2,CSVSRASGLREQYF,TGCAGCGTCTCCCGGGCTAGCGGGCTACGAGAGCAGTACTTC
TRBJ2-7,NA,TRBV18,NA,CASSPLGSERTPYEQYF,TGTGCCAGCTCACCACTCGGCTCAGAGCGTACCCCCTACGAGCAGTACTTC
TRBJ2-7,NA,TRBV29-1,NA,CSVEGKGSWGSYEQYF,TGCAGCGTTGAAGGCAAAGGGAGCTGGGGCTCCTACGAGCAGTACTTC
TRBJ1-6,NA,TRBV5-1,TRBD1,CASSLGTGYNSPLHF,TGCGCCAGCAGCTTAGGGACAGGTTATAATTCACCCCTCCACTTT
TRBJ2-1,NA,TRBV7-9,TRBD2,CASSLSGGNNEQFF,TGTGCCAGCAGCTTGAGCGGGGGGAACAATGAGCAGTTCTTC
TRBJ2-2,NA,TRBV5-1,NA,CASSLEGNLNTGELFF,TGCGCCAGCAGCTTGGAGGGCAATTTGAACACCGGGGAGCTGTTTTTT
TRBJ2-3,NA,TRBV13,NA,CASSPRTLEDTQYF,TGTGCCAGCAGCCCCCGGACCCTCGAAGATACGCAGTATTTT
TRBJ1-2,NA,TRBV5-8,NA,CASSKAGNYGYTF,TGTGCCAGCAGCAAGGCAGGGAACTATGGCTACACCTTC
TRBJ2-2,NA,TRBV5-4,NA,CASSLDRTYTGELFF,TGTGCCAGCAGCTTGGACAGAACCTACACCGGGGAGCTGTTTTTT
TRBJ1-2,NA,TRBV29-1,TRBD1,CSVPNWTGRGYTF,TGCAGCGTCCCGAATTGGACAGGGCGAGGCTACACCTTC
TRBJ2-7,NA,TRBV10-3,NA,CAIKEAVQAYEQYF,TGTGCCATCAAGGAGGCGGTACAAGCCTACGAGCAGTACTTC
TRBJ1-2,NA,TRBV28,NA,CASNFVTAQDGYTF,TGTGCCAGCAACTTCGTCACTGCCCAAGATGGCTACACCTTC
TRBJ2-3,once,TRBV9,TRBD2,CASSVEPPGGTDTQYF,TGTGCCAGCAGCGTAGAGCCCCCCGGGGGGACGGATACGCAGTATTTT
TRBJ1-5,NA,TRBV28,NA,CASRGREQPQHF,TGTGCCAGCAGGGGTAGGGAACAGCCCCAGCATTTT
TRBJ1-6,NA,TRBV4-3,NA,CASSQEINSPLHF,TGCGCCAGCAGCCAAGAGATCAATTCACCCCTCCACTTT
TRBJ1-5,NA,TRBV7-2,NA,CASSLNRAGDQHF,TGTGCCAGCAGCTTAAATCGGGCCGGGGACCAGCACTTT
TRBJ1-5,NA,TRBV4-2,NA,CASSQDGGNQPQHF,TGTGCCAGCAGCCAAGATGGGGGCAATCAGCCCCAGCATTTT
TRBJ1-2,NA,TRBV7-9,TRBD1,CASSSQGTGYGYTF,TGTGCCAGCAGCTCACAGGGGACTGGCTATGGCTACACCTTC